These T cell receptor beta chains were read from a single sample in a study of T cells after yellow fever vaccination. TCRdb itself ran the 5' RACE reads through MiXCR, one entry per CDR3 protein. The sample holds approximately 300,000 distinct CDR3 sequences, 9.5% to 12% seen once. Sequences were derived from CD4+ T cells sorted from PBMCs, sampled 45 days after the yellow fever booster vaccination. The receptors were gathered from a man aged 18 to 30 who received the YFV17D yellow fever vaccine. CDR3s include the opening cysteine and the closing phenylalanine or tryptophan. Fields, in order: clone size, V gene, J gene, D gene, CDR3 protein, CDR3 DNA. D genes are given only for firm matches. Clone size is stated in some rows and not others, as once, few, many or a class when expanded.

-,TRBV11-2,TRBJ2-5,TRBD2,CASSLGRGTQETQYF,TGTGCCAGCAGCTTAGGGCGGGGGACCCAAGAGACCCAGTACTTC
-,TRBV5-1,TRBJ2-7,-,CASSSQDGTYEQYF,TGCGCCAGCAGCTCCCAGGACGGTACCTACGAGCAGTACTTC
few,TRBV1,TRBJ2-2,-,CTSSQAGLNTGELFF,TGCACCAGCAGCCAAGCGGGACTGAACACCGGGGAGCTGTTTTTT
-,TRBV20-1,TRBJ2-2,-,CSASGEIAGELFF,TGCAGTGCTAGTGGCGAGATCGCCGGGGAGCTGTTTTTT
few,TRBV11-2,TRBJ2-1,-,CASSHLSKGQEQFF,TGTGCCAGCAGCCACCTATCAAAGGGCCAGGAGCAGTTCTTC
-,TRBV5-1,TRBJ2-5,-,CASSSRGAGETQYF,TGCGCCAGCAGCTCCCGGGGGGCCGGTGAGACCCAGTACTTC
-,TRBV20-1,TRBJ1-1,TRBD1,CSARRGATGGGMQAFF,TGCAGTGCTAGGCGGGGAGCGACAGGGGGCGGGATGCAAGCTTTCTTT
few,TRBV7-2,TRBJ2-3,-,CASSRPKGTPSTDTQYF,TGTGCCAGCAGCCGACCAAAGGGGACCCCTAGCACAGATACGCAGTATTTT
few,TRBV28,TRBJ1-1,-,CASSSRGLINTEAFF,TGTGCCAGCAGTTCCCGGGGTTTGATAAACACTGAAGCTTTCTTT
-,TRBV11-1,TRBJ1-2,TRBD1,CASSLAPTGGRGYTF,TGTGCCAGCAGCTTAGCACCGACAGGGGGTCGGGGCTACACCTTC
few,TRBV5-1,TRBJ2-3,TRBD2,CASRLAYLTDTQYF,TGCGCCAGCAGACTAGCGTACCTCACAGATACGCAGTATTTT
-,TRBV18,TRBJ1-1,-,CASSPSAGNTEAFF,TGTGCCAGCTCACCATCGGCAGGGAACACTGAAGCTTTCTTT
many,TRBV7-8,TRBJ2-1,-,CASSSARSSYNEQFF,TGTGCCAGCAGCTCCGCGCGGAGCTCCTACAATGAGCAGTTCTTC
few,TRBV5-1,TRBJ2-5,-,CASSLAVQFQETQYF,TGCGCCAGCAGCTTGGCGGTACAGTTTCAAGAGACCCAGTACTTC
-,TRBV6-5,TRBJ1-5,-,CASSYSNSGSNQPQHF,TGTGCCAGCAGTTACTCAAATTCAGGAAGCAATCAGCCCCAGCATTTT
-,TRBV7-2,TRBJ1-1,TRBD1,CASSQSGGQAFF,TGTGCCAGCAGCCAAAGTGGGGGACAGGCTTTCTTT
-,TRBV5-1,TRBJ2-2,-,CASSLGRIAGELFF,TGCGCCAGCAGCTTAGGTAGGATCGCCGGGGAGCTGTTTTTT
-,TRBV3-1,TRBJ2-3,-,CASSLYDSDTDTQYF,TGTGCCAGCAGCCTTTACGACAGCGACACAGATACGCAGTATTTT
-,TRBV7-2,TRBJ2-3,-,CASSTLAGARTDTQYF,TGTGCCAGCAGCACCCTGGCGGGGGCCCGCACAGATACGCAGTATTTT
few,TRBV6-6,TRBJ1-6,TRBD1,CASSYRGLGSPLHF,TGTGCCAGCAGTTACAGGGGGCTAGGGTCACCCCTCCACTTT
-,TRBV9,TRBJ2-3,-,CASSVVGKDTDTQYF,TGTGCCAGCAGCGTAGTAGGGAAGGACACAGATACGCAGTATTTT
many,TRBV10-2,TRBJ2-3,-,CASGSSYRTDTQYF,TGCGCCAGCGGCTCCTCCTATAGAACAGATACGCAGTATTTT
-,TRBV18,TRBJ1-1,TRBD1,CASSPQTGRENTEAFF,TGTGCCAGCTCACCACAGACAGGGCGAGAGAACACTGAAGCTTTCTTT
many,TRBV11-1,TRBJ1-2,-,CASSLWREGYTF,TGTGCCAGCAGCTTATGGAGAGAGGGCTACACCTTC
-,TRBV20-1,TRBJ1-5,-,CSAIIPGTNQPQHF,TGCAGTGCTATCATCCCAGGGACCAATCAGCCCCAGCATTTT
few,TRBV3-1,TRBJ1-1,-,CASSQATANTEAFF,TGTGCCAGCAGCCAAGCTACAGCAAACACTGAAGCTTTCTTT
many,TRBV6-5,TRBJ1-1,-,CASSLTSDTEAFF,TGTGCCAGCAGCCTCACCTCGGACACTGAAGCTTTCTTT
many,TRBV11-2,TRBJ2-2,-,CASGGIRRSTGELFF,TGTGCCAGCGGTGGTATTAGGAGGAGCACCGGGGAGCTGTTTTTT
-,TRBV9,TRBJ1-5,-,CASSPNSWQPQHF,TGTGCCAGCAGCCCGAACTCCTGGCAGCCCCAGCATTTT
-,TRBV5-4,TRBJ1-2,TRBD1,CASRPDRGDYGYTF,TGTGCCAGCAGGCCGGACAGGGGGGACTATGGCTACACCTTC
-,TRBV24-1,TRBJ2-5,-,CATSGGATQETQYF,TGTGCCACCAGTGGCGGGGCCACCCAAGAGACCCAGTACTTC
many,TRBV7-9,TRBJ1-2,-,CASSRDGRDGYTF,TGTGCCAGCAGCCGGGACGGGAGGGATGGCTACACCTTC
-,TRBV20-1,TRBJ2-3,TRBD2,CSAKTGGTDTQYF,TGCAGTGCCAAAACCGGGGGGACAGATACGCAGTATTTT
many,TRBV10-3,TRBJ2-5,-,CAISEGGTGGQTQYF,TGTGCCATCAGTGAAGGGGGTACAGGTGGCCAGACCCAGTACTTC
-,TRBV12-3/TRBV12-4,TRBJ1-4,-,CASSLHTNEKLFF,TGTGCCAGCAGTTTACACACTAATGAAAAACTGTTTTTT
-,TRBV6-2/TRBV6-3,TRBJ1-4,-,CASSYRQPNEKLFF,TGTGCCAGCAGTTACCGGCAGCCTAATGAAAAACTGTTTTTT
-,TRBV10-3,TRBJ2-2,TRBD2,CAISESSSGYTGELFF,TGTGCCATCAGTGAGTCTAGTAGCGGGTACACCGGGGAGCTGTTTTTT
few,TRBV7-9,TRBJ1-6,-,CASSFQGIFSPLHF,TGTGCCAGCAGCTTCCAGGGGATCTTTTCACCCCTCCACTTT
few,TRBV7-8,TRBJ2-2,TRBD1,CASSSGQRLAGELFF,TGTGCCAGCAGCTCGGGACAGCGCTTGGCCGGGGAGCTGTTTTTT
-,TRBV24-1,TRBJ2-5,-,CATSDPNSKETQYF,TGTGCCACCAGTGATCCCAATTCGAAAGAGACCCAGTACTTC
many,TRBV9,TRBJ2-1,TRBD1,CASRGSGQGGNEQFF,TGTGCCAGCAGGGGTTCTGGACAGGGAGGAAATGAGCAGTTCTTC
many,TRBV7-9,TRBJ2-3,TRBD1,CASSEGTDNTQYF,TGTGCCAGCAGTGAGGGGACAGACAATACGCAGTATTTT
-,TRBV19,TRBJ2-5,-,CASSIVGGRTQYF,TGTGCCAGTAGTATCGTTGGGGGGAGGACCCAGTACTTC